These T cell receptor beta chains were read from a single sample in a study of response to subunit inactivated influenza vaccine. MiXCR, applied by TCRdb to the RT-PCR reads, yields one record per CDR3 protein. Found here are hundreds of thousands of distinct CDR3 sequences, 25% of them singletons; the top ten hold 1.9%. The sequencing used CD4+ T cells sorted from PBMCs, collected less than 6 days after vaccination. The receptors derive from a man aged 50-60 years who received an inactivated influenza vaccine. CDR3s include the opening cysteine and the closing phenylalanine or tryptophan. Each record gives: V gene, J gene, clone size, D gene, CDR3 DNA, CDR3 protein. D genes are given only for firm matches. The size entry is marked missing in some rows and otherwise reads once, few, many or a size class.

>TRBV6-5|TRBJ2-5|-|-
TGTGCCAGCAGTTACTCCTCAGGGGGGGAGACCCAGTACTTC
CASSYSSGGETQYF
>TRBV20-1|TRBJ2-3|few|TRBD2
TGCAGTGCTAGAGGAGGACTAGCGGGAGGCACAGATACGCAGTATTTT
CSARGGLAGGTDTQYF
>TRBV10-3|TRBJ2-3|many|-
TGTGCCATCAGTGAAAACCCCTCGAGGCGTACGCAGTATTTT
CAISENPSRRTQYF
>TRBV20-1|TRBJ2-7|few|-
TGCAGTGCCCAACCTCCAAAAAACTTCTACGAGCAGTACTTC
CSAQPPKNFYEQYF
>TRBV5-1|TRBJ2-3|-|TRBD2
TGCGCCAGCAGCGGGCGACTAGCGGGGGCCTGGCCAGATACGCAGTATTTT
CASSGRLAGAWPDTQYF
>TRBV14|TRBJ2-5|-|TRBD1
TGTGCCAGCAGCCGAGACAGGGTGGAAGAGACCCAGTACTTC
CASSRDRVEETQYF
>TRBV24-1|TRBJ2-2|many|TRBD1
TGTGCCACCAGTGATCCGGGACAGGGTGCAAACACCGGGGAGCTGTTTTTT
CATSDPGQGANTGELFF
>TRBV9|TRBJ1-1|few|-
TGTGCCAGCAGCGTAGGCAATACGAACACTGAAGCTTTCTTT
CASSVGNTNTEAFF
>TRBV11-2|TRBJ2-1|few|-
TGTGCCAGCAGCTTAGAGGCACAGGCCAATGAGCAGTTCTTC
CASSLEAQANEQFF
>TRBV5-1|TRBJ2-7|few|TRBD1
TGCGCCAGCAGCTTGGTCGTGGGACAGCCCAGGAACGAGCAGTACTTC
CASSLVVGQPRNEQYF
>TRBV7-8|TRBJ2-7|few|TRBD1
TGTGCCAGCAGCTTAGTTGGGACAGGGTACGAGCAGTACTTC
CASSLVGTGYEQYF
>TRBV12-3/TRBV12-4|TRBJ2-1|few|TRBD1
TGTGCCAGCACCGAGACAGGGGGGACCTACAATGAGCAGTTCTTC
CASTETGGTYNEQFF
>TRBV7-9|TRBJ2-7|few|-
TGTGCCAGCAGCTTAAGCCGCGACAGTAAATACGAGCAGTACTTC
CASSLSRDSKYEQYF
>TRBV28|TRBJ2-7|few|TRBD1
TGTGCCAGCAGGCGGACAGGTTCCTCCTCCAACGAGCAGTACTTC
CASRRTGSSSNEQYF
>TRBV29-1|TRBJ2-5|few|TRBD1
TGCAGCGTTGCAGGGGACAGGGGGCAAGAGACCCAGTACTTC
CSVAGDRGQETQYF
>TRBV28|TRBJ2-7|few|-
TGTGCCAGCAGTACCCCCTCCGGTTCGGACTACGAGCAGTACTTC
CASSTPSGSDYEQYF
>TRBV5-1|TRBJ2-5|-|TRBD2
TGCGCCAGCAGCTTGCCTAGCGGGGGGTATCGAAGTTGGGAGACCCAGTACTTC
CASSLPSGGYRSWETQYF
>TRBV30|TRBJ1-6|-|-
TGTGCCTGGAGGGAAGGGACACCCCATTCACCCCTCCACTTT
CAWREGTPHSPLHF
>TRBV4-3|TRBJ1-4|few|TRBD1
TGCGCCAGCAGCCAGTCTCCCGACAGGGTGAATGAAAAACTGTTTTTT
CASSQSPDRVNEKLFF
>TRBV5-6|TRBJ1-6|few|-
TGTGCCAGCAGCTTGGACGCGGGTTCACCCCTCCACTTT
CASSLDAGSPLHF
>TRBV29-1|TRBJ1-2|-|-
TGCAGCGCGGACAAGGGGGGGCATGGCTACACCTTC
CSADKGGHGYTF
>TRBV2|TRBJ1-1|-|-
TGTGCCAGCAAGTCGGGGACGGAGATGAACACTGAAGCTTTCTTT
CASKSGTEMNTEAFF
>TRBV14|TRBJ2-1|-|TRBD2
TGTGCCAGCAGCCAAGGACTAGCGGGACCCCCGTATTCCTACAATGAGCAGTTCTTC
CASSQGLAGPPYSYNEQFF
>TRBV9|TRBJ2-1|-|TRBD2
TGTGCCAGCAGCGCGTCCGGGACTAGCGGGAGGCTCGCCAATGAGCAGTTCTTC
CASSASGTSGRLANEQFF
>TRBV5-6|TRBJ2-1|once|TRBD2
TGTGCCAGCCAGAGATCCGGGAGGGCCTCTTTCAGTGAGCAGTTCTTC
CASQRSGRASFSEQFF
>TRBV5-1|TRBJ2-5|few|TRBD1
TGCGCCAGCAGAGTGGACAGGGGGATAGAGACCCAGTACTTC
CASRVDRGIETQYF
>TRBV10-3|TRBJ2-7|-|-
TGTGCCATCAGTGCTTATTCCTACGAGCAGTACTTC
CAISAYSYEQYF
>TRBV20-1|TRBJ2-1|-|-
TGCAGTGCTAGAGACGGGACATCTACGGGGAGTGAGCAGTTCTTC
CSARDGTSTGSEQFF
>TRBV20-1|TRBJ2-2|-|TRBD2
TGCAGTGCCCCCGGGAGGGGCAGCGCCGGGGAGCTGTTTTTT
CSAPGRGSAGELFF
>TRBV7-9|TRBJ2-7|-|-
TGTGCCAGCAGAGGCGGGGACGGATACGAGCAGTACTTC
CASRGGDGYEQYF
>TRBV20-1|TRBJ2-3|-|TRBD2
TGCAGTGCTAGAGACCTAAGACTAGCGGGGGGCACAGATACGCAGTATTTT
CSARDLRLAGGTDTQYF
>TRBV20-1|TRBJ2-7|-|-
TGCAGTGCCACGCCTGACAGTACTACCTACGAGCAGTACTTC
CSATPDSTTYEQYF
>TRBV2|TRBJ2-7|-|-
TGTGCCAGCAGGGGTTGGAGGAACGACGAGCAGTACTTC
CASRGWRNDEQYF
>TRBV20-1|TRBJ2-1|few|TRBD2
TGCAGTGGGATCGGGACTAGCGGGAGCTATGAGCAGTTCTTC
CSGIGTSGSYEQFF
>TRBV5-1|TRBJ2-7|many|-
TGCGCCAGCAGCTTCCGGGACGAGCAGTACTTC
CASSFRDEQYF
>TRBV20-1|TRBJ2-1|few|-
TGCAGTGCTAGAGGGTCGAAGCTTGACTTTTACAATGAGCAGTTCTTC
CSARGSKLDFYNEQFF
>TRBV4-1|TRBJ2-3|-|-
TGCGCCAGCAGCCTGTCCGGGCTTCAGGCAGATACGCAGTATTTT
CASSLSGLQADTQYF
>TRBV9|TRBJ2-5|-|TRBD1
TGTGCCAGCAGCCCAGGACAGGGTGTGGAGACCCAGTACTTC
CASSPGQGVETQYF
>TRBV6-5|TRBJ2-1|-|-
TGTGCCAGCAGTTACATGGTCAGGAGCTCCTACAATGAGCAGTTCTTC
CASSYMVRSSYNEQFF
>TRBV15|TRBJ2-7|-|-
TGTGCCACCAGCCTGGGACCGCCCTACGAGCAGTACTTC
CATSLGPPYEQYF
>TRBV7-6|TRBJ2-3|many|-
TGTGCCAGCAGCTTAGTGGGGGTGGATACGCAGTATTTT
CASSLVGVDTQYF
>TRBV28|TRBJ1-1|-|-
TGTGCCAGCAGTTCCTATCCGGGGGGCGGGACTGAAGCTTTCTTT
CASSSYPGGGTEAFF
>TRBV5-1|TRBJ1-6|few|-
TGCGCCAGCAGCGTGGGACGGGGAAATTCACCCCTCCACTTT
CASSVGRGNSPLHF
>TRBV5-8|TRBJ2-1|-|TRBD1
TGTGCCAGCAGCTTGGCCGTACAGGGGGCGGGTGAGCAGTTCTTC
CASSLAVQGAGEQFF
>TRBV4-3|TRBJ1-2|-|-
TGCGCCAGCAGCCAAGATACAGGACCGACGAAAAACTATGGCTACACCTTC
CASSQDTGPTKNYGYTF